Listed here is a single TCR beta chain. Original handling: How many nucleated cells were present was estimated from reference gene primer amplification. Method: immunoSEQ multiplex PCR; TCRdb's copy keeps in-frame clones and lacks some. That table is the source of V, J and clone size, and D and trimming were worked out from the DNA. The table shows a few hundred thousand clones, with around 90% occurring only once. This sample was taken from a study of blood T cell repertoires in COVID-19. Background on the study: Spain, Italy and the United States supplied samples that represented acute and convalescent COVID-19. From T cells, B-cell-depleted T cells, or PBMCs came the material, which was cDNA or gDNA.

With V trimmed by 6 bases and J by 4 bases, 15 bases remained unmatched. Looked up from germline, CDR1 is SGHRS and CDR2 is YFSETQ. The CDR3 runs 17 residues. The rearrangement joins TRBV5-1 to TRBJ2-7; 11 nucleotides line up with TRBD2. This clonotype originated in a man aged 65 to 79 with acute or convalescent COVID-19. The sequenced sample was peripheral blood. CDR3 sequence (DNA): TGCGCCAGCAAATTCTCATCACAGACTAGCGGGACGTACGAGCAGTACTTC. Translation gives CASKFSSQTSGTYEQYF.